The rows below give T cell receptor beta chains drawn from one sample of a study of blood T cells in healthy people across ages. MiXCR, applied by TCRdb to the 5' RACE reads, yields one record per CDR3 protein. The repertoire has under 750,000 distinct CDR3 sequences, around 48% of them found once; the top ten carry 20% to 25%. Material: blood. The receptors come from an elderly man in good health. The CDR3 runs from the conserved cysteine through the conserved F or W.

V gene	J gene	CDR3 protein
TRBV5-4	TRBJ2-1	CASSLSRGEQFF
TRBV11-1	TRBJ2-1	CASSPRIQASYYEQFF
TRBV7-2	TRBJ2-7	CASSSPTGRPSRAYEQYF
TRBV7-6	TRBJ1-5	CASSLGAGSENQPQHF
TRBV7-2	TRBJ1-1	CASSLAGTAVMNTEAFF
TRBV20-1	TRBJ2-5	CSAGSGGRQETQYF
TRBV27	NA	CASTPIYEQYF
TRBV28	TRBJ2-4	CASSLGEGGNIQYF
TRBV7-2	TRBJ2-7	CASSPGQYYEQYF
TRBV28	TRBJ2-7	CASSYGIRDRTSYEQYF
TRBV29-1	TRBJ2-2	CSVQVTGELFF
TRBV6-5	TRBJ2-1	CASSSLAGGSYGQFF
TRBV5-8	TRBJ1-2	CASSYGPGYTF
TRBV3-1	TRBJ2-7	CASSQPRAYEQYF
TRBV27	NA	CASSRGEGPISSYNEQYF
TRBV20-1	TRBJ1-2	CSARAGAFYGYTF
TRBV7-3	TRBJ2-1	CASSASRASGGNEQFF
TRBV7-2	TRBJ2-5	CASSPSGRRETQYF
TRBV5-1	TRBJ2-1	CASSLRVDNEQFF
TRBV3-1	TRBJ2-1	CASSQALSGEQFF
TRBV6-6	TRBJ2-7	CASSSFRGGYEQYF
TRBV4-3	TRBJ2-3	CASSQAGRGDTQYF
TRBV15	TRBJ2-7	CATSSLAGVGEQYF
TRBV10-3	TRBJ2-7	CAISESQDRGHEQYF
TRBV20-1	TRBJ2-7	CSASVSGLTYEQYF
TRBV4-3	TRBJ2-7	CASSRELGQAYEQYF
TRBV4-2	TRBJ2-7	CASSLDSSERSYEQYF
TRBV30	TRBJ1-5	CAWSRDLGGIGQPQHF
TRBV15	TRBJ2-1	CATFGKEQFF
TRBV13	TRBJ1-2	CASRDIRGRVGYTF
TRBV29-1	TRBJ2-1	CSVRRGNEQFF
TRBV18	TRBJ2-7	CASSPSPGLAGGPREQYF
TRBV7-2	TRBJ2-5	CASSFRQSETQYF
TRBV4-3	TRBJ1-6	CASSPDRHNSPLHF
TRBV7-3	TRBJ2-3	CASSPQGPPDTQYF
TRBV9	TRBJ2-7	CASSPSPGSYEQYF
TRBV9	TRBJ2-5	CASSVQKETQYF
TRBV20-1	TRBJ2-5	CSARSDSGKRYNEQYF
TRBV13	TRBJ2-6	CASSSWGSGTFRVSGANVLTF
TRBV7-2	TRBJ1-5	CASSHSIGGENQPQHF
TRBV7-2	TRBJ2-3	CASSLLAASRDTQYF
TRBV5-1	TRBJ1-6	CASSLVVQPSPLHF
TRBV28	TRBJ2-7	CASTGGIYEQYF
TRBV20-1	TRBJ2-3	CSARGLAGGITDTQYF
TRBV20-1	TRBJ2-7	CSASAHGGGMQTYEQYF
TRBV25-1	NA	CASSERGLGRETQYF
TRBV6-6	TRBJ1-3	CASSYGQGFPGNTIYF
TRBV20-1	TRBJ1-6	CSAREATDQYSPLHF
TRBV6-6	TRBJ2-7	CAFRDSYEQYF
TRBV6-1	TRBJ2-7	CASRRLGGGLSEQYF
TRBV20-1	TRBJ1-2	CSASAQLTAYGYTF
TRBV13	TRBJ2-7	CASSSRTGKDEQYF
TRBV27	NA	CAGDRGQVSYEQYF
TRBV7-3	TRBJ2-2	CASSPQGWNGELFF
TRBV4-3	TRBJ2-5	CASSQQLAGIQETQYF
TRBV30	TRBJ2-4	CAWSGQTGQYF
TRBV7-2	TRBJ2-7	CASSLGSPSQGHYEQYF
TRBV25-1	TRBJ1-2	CASSDYGTGKGVYGYTF
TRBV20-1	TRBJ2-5	CSAPGSGKETQYF
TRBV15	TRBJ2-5	CATSRDRGGQETQYF